The 23 T cell receptor beta chains presented below share a single source sample, sequenced in a study of blood T cells in healthy people across ages. Sample-barcoded 5' priming and a J-beta primer mix drove a second PCR of roughly 7 to 11 cycles. One entry per CDR3 protein results from TCRdb running MiXCR on the 5' RACE reads. The table records 730,000 or so distinct CDR3 sequences, about 43% of them present only once. Sequencing used blood. The source is a man older than 75 in good health.

The chain couples TRBV5-1 to TRBJ1-1, with D maybe TRBD1 (6 bases). The CDR3 spans 15 residues. Germline V gene data show CDR1 as SGHRS and CDR2 as YFSETQ. The ends were cut back, 1 base at V and 4 bases at J, with 14 bases in the middle. CDR3 amino acids: CASSLIGGGGTEAFF. The CDR3 bases are TGCGCCAGCAGCTTGATAGGGGGTGGGGGCACTGAAGCTTTCTTT.

For this clonotype: Relative to the germline gene, one junction end is altered; a read error may explain this. This chain links TRBV5-6 with TRBJ2-5, with 10 nucleotides matching TRBD2. Germline loops: CDR1 SGHDT, CDR2 YYEEEE. This CDR3 has 16 amino acids. The CDR3 region has the DNA TGTGCCAGCAACGAATTGCCGGGACTAGCGTCGGAGACCCGGTACTTC. This encodes CASNELPGLASETRYF.

This clonotype was detected many times. The V and J genes are TRBV2 and TRBJ2-7; possible D gene TRBD2, 6 bases. The CDR3 covers 13 residues. The germline gives CDR1 SNHLY, CDR2 FYNNEI. V was shortened by 3 bases and J by 4 bases, with 10 bases between the two germline ends. CDR3 coding DNA: TGTGCCAGCAGTGACATCGGGGGATACGAGCAGTACTTC. The encoded protein is CASSDIGGYEQYF.

The chain joins TRBV6-5 to TRBJ1-1; TRBD1 aligns across 10 bases. There are 16 residues in the CDR3. Unmatched junction bases numbered 10, after V lost 5 bases and J lost 4 bases. The V gene's germline CDR1 is MNHEY and CDR2 SVGAGI. CDR3 residues: CASSPRWTGGVTEAFF. CDR3 sequence (DNA): TGTGCCAGCAGTCCGAGATGGACAGGGGGAGTCACTGAAGCTTTCTTT.

In regard to this clonotype: A junction end diverges from the germline sequence, so it may reflect a read error. The chain recombines TRBV3-1 with TRBJ2-5; D may match TRBD1 or TRBD2 (5 bases each). CDR3 length: 14 amino acids. Looked up from germline, CDR1 is LGHDT and CDR2 is YNNKEL (reference sequence). The CDR3 spells CASSQEAGPGTQSF. The CDR3, as DNA: TGTGCCAGCAGCCAAGAGGCCGGGCCAGGGACCCAGTCCTTC.

This clonotype showed up just a few times. The V and J genes are TRBV5-1 and TRBJ2-5; 8 nucleotides match TRBD1. Germline V gene lookup returns CDR1 SGHRS and CDR2 YFSETQ. V shed 2 bases and J 4 bases; nucleotides not matched to a gene: 1. The CDR3 spans 13 residues. This chain's CDR3 is CASSFQGAETQYF. CDR3 DNA sequence: TGCGCCAGCAGCTTTCAGGGGGCAGAGACCCAGTACTTC.

The chain has TRBV9 and TRBJ1-6, with TRBD1 matching 7 bases. The CDR3 extends over 14 amino acids. CDR1 is SGDLS and CDR2 is YYNGEE in the germline V gene. Trimming took 4 bases from V and 8 from J; bases not matched to a gene: 6. CDR3 in DNA: TGTGCCAGCAGCACACAGGGGAGGTATTCACCCCTCCACTTT. Translation: CASSTQGRYSPLHF.

The V and J genes are TRBV27 and TRBJ2-5; a weak D match, TRBD1 (6 bases). TRBJ2-7 matches the DNA end more closely, so the J call is doubtful. This CDR3 is 14 amino acids long. Per germline, CDR1 MNHEY and CDR2 SMNVEV (reference sequence). As DNA, the CDR3 is TGTGCCAGCAGTTTCGGCAGGGGTCGGTACGAGCAGTACTTC. This translates into CASSFGRGRYEQYF.

The chain combines TRBV6-2 or TRBV6-3 with TRBJ2-3; a possible D gene is TRBD1 (5 bases). From germline, CDR1 is MNHEY and CDR2 SVGEGT. The CDR3 is made up of 14 amino acids. V shed 2 bases and J shed 6 bases, with 12 bases lying between them. The DNA for the CDR3 is TGTGCCAGCAGTTACGCGCCAAGGGGCGATACGCAGTATTTT. Its translation is CASSYAPRGDTQYF.

The chain has TRBV6-1 and TRBJ1-5; no clear D gene. Germline values: CDR1 MNHNS, CDR2 SASEGT. The CDR3 covers 16 residues. V lost 4 bases, J lost 0 bases, and 13 bases lay in between. CDR3 loop: CASSGSRTASNQPQHF. DNA for the CDR3: TGTGCCAGCAGTGGGTCCAGGACCGCTAGCAATCAGCCCCAGCATTTT.

This clonotype was counted between two and nine times. The V and J genes are TRBV6-2 or TRBV6-3 and TRBJ2-3, with D perhaps matching TRBD1 or TRBD2 (5 bases each). V lost 7 bases and J lost 0, with 17 bases in between. Looked up from germline, CDR1 is MNHEY and CDR2 is SVGEGT. The CDR3 has 16 residues. CDR3 bases: TGTGCCAGCAATGTCGGGGCAGAGAGAAGCACAGATACGCAGTATTTT. Its translation is CASNVGAERSTDTQYF.

The rearrangement joins TRBV7-2 to TRBJ2-7; D is uncertain. CDR1 is SGHTA and CDR2 is FQGNSA in the germline V gene. The CDR3 spans 15 residues. V lost 8 bases and J 2 bases, leaving 19 bases between the germline ends. The DNA for the CDR3 is TGTGCCAGCGCCGGCCAGGCGGTTAAAGCCTACGAGCAGTACTTC. Encoded protein: CASAGQAVKAYEQYF.

The table lists this clonotype with many counts. The V call is TRBV29-1, the J call TRBJ2-1, with D possibly TRBD2 on 6 matching bases. Deletions cut 8 bases from V and 6 bases from J, with 11 bases between. The CDR3 is 11 residues long. From germline, CDR1 is SQVTM and CDR2 ANQGSEA. CDR3 sequence (DNA): TGCAGCCCTTGGGAGGCCAATGAGCAGTTCTTC. Translated, it gives CSPWEANEQFF.

This clonotype came up many times. V usage is TRBV6-5 and J usage is TRBJ2-1, with D possibly TRBD1 on 5 matching bases. Germline V gene lookup returns CDR1 MNHEY and CDR2 SVGAGI. The CDR3 contains 13 residues. With 4 bases removed from V and 4 bases from J, the gap between germline ends came to 8 bases. The CDR3 bases are TGTGCCAGCAGTTTCCGACAGTACAATGAGCAGTTCTTC. It translates to CASSFRQYNEQFF.

This clonotype was seen a handful of times. The V gene is TRBV5-6, the J gene TRBJ2-5; D perhaps matches TRBD2 (5 bases). V lost 3 bases and J lost 3, with 21 bases in between. This CDR3 spans 17 amino acids. Germline V gives CDR1 SGHDT, CDR2 YYEEEE. The CDR3, as DNA: TGTGCCAGCAGCTCGCTAAGCTTGGAGGATCCGGAAGAGACCCAGTACTTC. This translates into CASSSLSLEDPEETQYF. Complete variable domain (other parts from reference TRBV5-6 and TRBJ2-5): DAGVTQSPTHLIKTRGQQVTLRCSPKSGHDTVSWYQQALGQGPQFIFQYYEEEERQRGNFPDRFSGHQFPNYSSELNVNALLLGDSALYLCASSSLSLEDPEETQYFGPGTRLLVL.

The sample holds a few counts of this clonotype. The gene calls are TRBV28 and TRBJ2-1, with 8 positions matching TRBD2. CDR1 and CDR2 (germline): MDHEN, SYDVKM. The CDR3 extends over 15 amino acids. The trim removed 3 bases at V and 6 bases at J, leaving 7 bases unmatched. The CDR3 nucleotides are TGTGCCAGCAGTTTGCCGGGAGGGCCGGGCAATGAGCAGTTCTTC. It translates to CASSLPGGPGNEQFF.

The table lists this clonotype with many counts. The V call is TRBV29-1, the J call TRBJ1-2, with D hard to call. The CDR3 loop spans 12 amino acids. The V end lost 2 bases, the J end lost 6 bases, and 10 bases lay between the germline ends. CDR1 is SQVTM and CDR2 is ANQGSEA in the germline V gene. CDR3 DNA: TGCAGCGTTGAAACCCCGAGGGATGGCTACACCTTC. It yields the protein CSVETPRDGYTF.

The sample holds one count of this clonotype. The junction departs from germline at one end; a sequencing error may be responsible. The J gene is TRBJ2-6, the V gene TRBV3-1; D possibly matches TRBD1 or TRBD2 (6 bases each). Germline V gene lookup returns CDR1 LGHDT and CDR2 YNNKEL (reference sequence). The CDR3 totals 18 residues. In nucleotides, the CDR3 is TGTGCCAGCAGCCAAGCAGGGGCGCGGGGATCCGGGGCCAACGTCCTGGCTTTC. It yields the protein CASSQAGARGSGANVLAF.

The table lists this clonotype with many counts. J is TRBJ2-5 and V is TRBV5-1; D is perhaps TRBD2 (6 bases). The CDR3 runs to 15 residues. The V and J ends lost 5 bases and 4 bases respectively, with 18 bases between them. Germline CDR1 reads SGHRS; CDR2 reads YFSETQ. The CDR3 region has the DNA TGCGCCAGCAGTTCGGGAGTAGGCACAGGAGAGACCCAGTACTTC. This gives the protein CASSSGVGTGETQYF.

V usage is TRBV29-1 and J usage is TRBJ2-4; D might be TRBD2 (6 bases). With the DNA end fitting TRBJ2-7 better, the J assignment may be wrong. The CDR3 loop spans 13 amino acids. Germline V gene sequence: CDR1 SQVTM, CDR2 ANQGSEA. The CDR3 DNA follows: TGCAGCGCCCAATGGGGGGAGTGGGACGAGCAGTACTTC. Its protein product is CSAQWGEWDEQYF.

There are a few counts of this clonotype. The chain uses TRBV4-2 and TRBJ1-4; D is unclear. The V gene lost 4 bases and the J gene lost 3 bases, with 3 bases spanning the gap. This CDR3 is 12 amino acids long. The V gene's germline CDR1 is LGHNA and CDR2 YNFKEQ. CDR3 protein: CASSRSNEKLFF. CDR3 coding DNA: TGTGCCAGCAGCCGTTCTAATGAAAAACTGTTTTTT.

This rearrangement joins TRBV12-3 or TRBV12-4 to TRBJ2-7, with D perhaps TRBD2 (5 bases). The CDR3 is made up of 15 amino acids. V lost 5 bases and J 0 bases, leaving 14 bases between the germline ends. The CDR3 DNA is TGTGCCAGCAGTCCCGTTTCCGGGATCTCCTACGAGCAGTACTTC. Translation: CASSPVSGISYEQYF.

The V gene is TRBV20-1, the J gene TRBJ2-2; possible D gene TRBD2, 5 bases. Germline CDR1 reads DFQATT; CDR2 reads SNEGSKA (reference sequence). Deletions cut 6 bases from V and 3 bases from J, with 11 bases between. This CDR3 region has 13 residues. CDR3 residues: CSAQGGHTGELFF. CDR3 nucleotides: TGCAGTGCACAAGGAGGTCACACCGGGGAGCTGTTTTTT.